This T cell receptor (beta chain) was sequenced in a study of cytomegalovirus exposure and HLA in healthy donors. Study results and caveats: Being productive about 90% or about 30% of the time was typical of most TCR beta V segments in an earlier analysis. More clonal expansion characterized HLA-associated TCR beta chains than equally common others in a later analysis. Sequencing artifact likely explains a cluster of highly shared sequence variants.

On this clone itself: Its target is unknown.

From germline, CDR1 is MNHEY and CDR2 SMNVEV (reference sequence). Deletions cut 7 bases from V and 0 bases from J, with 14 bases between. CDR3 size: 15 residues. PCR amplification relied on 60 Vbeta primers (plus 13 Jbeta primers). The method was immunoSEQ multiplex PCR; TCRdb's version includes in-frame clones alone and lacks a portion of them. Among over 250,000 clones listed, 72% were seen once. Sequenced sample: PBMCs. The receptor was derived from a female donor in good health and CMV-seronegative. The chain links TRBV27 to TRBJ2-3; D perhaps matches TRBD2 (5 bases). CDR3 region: CASTPSGTSTDTQYF. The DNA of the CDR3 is TGTGCCAGCACCCCTTCGGGAACTAGCACAGATACGCAGTATTTT.